These T cell receptor beta chains were read from a single sample in a study of blood T cell repertoires in COVID-19. Profiling relied on immunoSEQ multiplex PCR, and the TCRdb table lists in-frame clones only, not all of them. This sample has just over 300,000 clones, with roughly nine tenths found just once. Input material: peripheral blood. The receptors originated from a woman aged 30 to 39 with COVID-19, enrolled during active disease. Each CDR3 is given with its conserved first and last residue. The D gene is left open where the match is weak. Size is omitted from some rows. Given values are once, few, many or a class for expanded clones.

D gene: .
clone size: .
V gene: TRBV5-4
J gene: TRBJ2-1
CDR3 protein: CASSLVRGAYNEQFF
CDR3 DNA: TGTGCCAGCAGCCTGGTACGGGGGGCTTACAATGAGCAGTTCTTC

D gene: TRBD1
clone size: .
V gene: TRBV5-1
J gene: TRBJ1-2
CDR3 protein: CASSLGQGDGYTF
CDR3 DNA: TGCGCCAGCAGCCTAGGACAGGGCGATGGCTACACCTTC

D gene: .
clone size: .
V gene: TRBV4-1
J gene: TRBJ1-1
CDR3 protein: CASSQDPGDWTEAFF
CDR3 DNA: TGCGCCAGCAGCCAAGATCCCGGAGATTGGACTGAAGCTTTCTTT

D gene: .
clone size: .
V gene: TRBV6-5
J gene: TRBJ1-2
CDR3 protein: CASSLLREYYGYTF
CDR3 DNA: TGTGCCAGCAGCTTACTCAGGGAATACTATGGCTACACCTTC

D gene: .
clone size: once
V gene: TRBV19
J gene: TRBJ1-5
CDR3 protein: CASSIEIRGNQPQHF
CDR3 DNA: TGTGCCAGTAGTATAGAGATCAGGGGCAATCAGCCCCAGCATTTT

D gene: TRBD1
clone size: .
V gene: TRBV3-1/TRBV3-2
J gene: TRBJ1-3
CDR3 protein: CASSRQGASGNTIYF
CDR3 DNA: TGTGCCAGTTCGCGACAGGGGGCTTCTGGAAACACCATATATTTT

D gene: .
clone size: .
V gene: TRBV7-9
J gene: TRBJ1-2
CDR3 protein: CASSLLRSNYGYTF
CDR3 DNA: TGTGCCAGCAGCTTACTCAGATCTAACTATGGCTACACCTTC

D gene: .
clone size: .
V gene: TRBV7-8
J gene: TRBJ1-2
CDR3 protein: CASSLNGEANYGYTF
CDR3 DNA: TGTGCCAGCAGCTTGAATGGAGAGGCTAACTATGGCTACACCTTC

D gene: .
clone size: .
V gene: TRBV5-5
J gene: TRBJ2-5
CDR3 protein: CASSLQGGETQYF
CDR3 DNA: TGTGCCAGCAGCTTGCAAGGCGGAGAGACCCAGTACTTC

D gene: .
clone size: .
V gene: TRBV28
J gene: TRBJ1-3
CDR3 protein: CASSFRTRLSGNTIYF
CDR3 DNA: TGTGCCAGCAGCTTCCGGACTCGCCTCTCTGGAAACACCATATATTTT

D gene: TRBD1
clone size: .
V gene: TRBV6-6
J gene: TRBJ2-3
CDR3 protein: CASKGTGRTDTQYF
CDR3 DNA: TGTGCCAGCAAAGGGACAGGACGCACAGATACGCAGTATTTT

D gene: .
clone size: once
V gene: TRBV7-3
J gene: TRBJ2-6
CDR3 protein: CASSQQSSGANVLTF
CDR3 DNA: TGTGCCAGCAGCCAACAGAGCTCTGGGGCCAACGTCCTGACTTTC

D gene: TRBD2
clone size: .
V gene: TRBV3-1/TRBV3-2
J gene: TRBJ2-7
CDR3 protein: CASRLRGGPSYEQYF
CDR3 DNA: TGTGCCAGCAGACTACGGGGGGGCCCGTCCTACGAGCAGTACTTC

D gene: .
clone size: .
V gene: TRBV29-1
J gene: TRBJ1-2
CDR3 protein: CSVNSGVEGYTF
CDR3 DNA: TGCAGCGTTAATTCGGGGGTTGAGGGCTACACCTTC

D gene: .
clone size: .
V gene: TRBV3-1/TRBV3-2
J gene: TRBJ1-3
CDR3 protein: CASSQDGGPGNTIYF
CDR3 DNA: TGTGCCAGCAGCCAAGACGGAGGGCCTGGAAACACCATATATTTT

D gene: TRBD1
clone size: .
V gene: TRBV24-1
J gene: TRBJ1-5
CDR3 protein: CATSDPTGGSNQPQHF
CDR3 DNA: TGTGCCACCAGTGATCCGACAGGGGGCAGCAATCAGCCCCAGCATTTT

D gene: .
clone size: .
V gene: TRBV9
J gene: TRBJ2-3
CDR3 protein: CASSVPPMDTQYF
CDR3 DNA: TGTGCCAGCAGCGTCCCCCCAATGGATACGCAGTATTTT

D gene: .
clone size: .
V gene: TRBV2
J gene: TRBJ1-4
CDR3 protein: CASRRQFNEKLFF
CDR3 DNA: TGTGCCAGCCGCAGACAGTTTAATGAAAAACTGTTTTTT

D gene: TRBD2
clone size: .
V gene: TRBV11-3
J gene: TRBJ2-5
CDR3 protein: CASSFPGRETQYF
CDR3 DNA: TGTGCCAGCAGCTTCCCCGGGAGGGAGACCCAGTACTTC

D gene: .
clone size: .
V gene: TRBV30
J gene: TRBJ2-1
CDR3 protein: CAWSGASDNEQFF
CDR3 DNA: TGTGCCTGGAGCGGCGCTAGCGACAATGAGCAGTTCTTC

D gene: .
clone size: .
V gene: TRBV27
J gene: TRBJ1-2
CDR3 protein: CASSLTAGSGGYTF
CDR3 DNA: TGTGCCAGCAGTTTAACGGCAGGGTCGGGCGGCTACACCTTC

D gene: .
clone size: once
V gene: TRBV7-2
J gene: TRBJ2-3
CDR3 protein: CASSLNGQHTDTQYF
CDR3 DNA: TGTGCCAGCAGCTTAAATGGACAGCACACAGATACGCAGTATTTT

D gene: .
clone size: .
V gene: TRBV10-3
J gene: TRBJ2-1
CDR3 protein: CAISESGGPAYNEQFF
CDR3 DNA: TGTGCCATCAGTGAGTCGGGGGGGCCAGCCTACAATGAGCAGTTCTTC

D gene: .
clone size: .
V gene: TRBV12-3/TRBV12-4
J gene: TRBJ1-1
CDR3 protein: CASTPTVNTEAFF
CDR3 DNA: TGTGCCAGCACCCCGACAGTGAACACTGAAGCTTTCTTT

D gene: TRBD2
clone size: .
V gene: TRBV27
J gene: TRBJ2-3
CDR3 protein: CASSPTRAGGFRDTQYF
CDR3 DNA: TGTGCCAGCAGTCCTACGAGAGCGGGGGGCTTCAGGGATACGCAGTATTTT

D gene: .
clone size: once
V gene: TRBV6-1
J gene: TRBJ1-2
CDR3 protein: CASSEVGTPGYTF
CDR3 DNA: TGTGCCAGCAGTGAGGTGGGGACACCAGGCTACACCTTC

D gene: .
clone size: .
V gene: TRBV7-8
J gene: TRBJ2-3
CDR3 protein: CASSPTRDTQYF
CDR3 DNA: TGTGCCAGCAGCCCGACACGGGATACGCAGTATTTT

D gene: .
clone size: .
V gene: TRBV29-1
J gene: TRBJ1-1
CDR3 protein: CSDQTANTEAFF
CDR3 DNA: TGCAGCGACCAGACAGCTAACACTGAAGCTTTCTTT

D gene: TRBD1
clone size: .
V gene: TRBV18
J gene: TRBJ1-6
CDR3 protein: CASSPWTGDNSPLHF
CDR3 DNA: TGTGCCAGCTCACCTTGGACAGGAGATAATTCACCCCTCCACTTT

D gene: .
clone size: .
V gene: TRBV9
J gene: TRBJ2-1
CDR3 protein: CASSVPRGTNRDNEQFF
CDR3 DNA: TGTGCCAGCAGCGTACCCAGGGGAACAAATCGGGACAATGAGCAGTTCTTC

D gene: TRBD2
clone size: .
V gene: TRBV11-2
J gene: TRBJ2-5
CDR3 protein: CASSLRTSGETQYF
CDR3 DNA: TGTGCCAGCAGCCTCCGGACTAGCGGAGAGACCCAGTACTTC

D gene: .
clone size: .
V gene: TRBV18
J gene: TRBJ2-6
CDR3 protein: CASSPISSSGANVLTF
CDR3 DNA: TGTGCCAGCTCACCTATATCGAGCTCTGGGGCCAACGTCCTGACTTTC

D gene: .
clone size: .
V gene: TRBV30
J gene: TRBJ1-1
CDR3 protein: CAWIRVTEAFF
CDR3 DNA: TGTGCCTGGATCCGTGTCACTGAAGCTTTCTTT

D gene: .
clone size: .
V gene: TRBV15
J gene: TRBJ1-5
CDR3 protein: CATSRDLLAGESQHF
CDR3 DNA: TGTGCCACCAGCAGAGATCTCCTAGCTGGGGAGTCCCAGCATTTT

D gene: TRBD2
clone size: .
V gene: TRBV7-2
J gene: TRBJ2-3
CDR3 protein: CASSPRTRGTDTQYF
CDR3 DNA: TGTGCCAGCAGCCCACGGACTAGAGGAACAGATACGCAGTATTTT

D gene: TRBD1
clone size: .
V gene: TRBV5-4
J gene: TRBJ2-5
CDR3 protein: CASGTGVIETQYF
CDR3 DNA: TGTGCCAGCGGCACAGGGGTGATAGAGACCCAGTACTTC

D gene: TRBD1
clone size: .
V gene: TRBV3-1/TRBV3-2
J gene: TRBJ1-1
CDR3 protein: CASSPRDRGLEAFF
CDR3 DNA: TGTGCCAGCAGCCCGAGGGACAGGGGGCTTGAAGCTTTCTTT

D gene: TRBD1
clone size: .
V gene: TRBV14
J gene: TRBJ2-5
CDR3 protein: CASSQGTGAQYF
CDR3 DNA: TGTGCCAGCAGCCAAGGGACAGGGGCCCAGTACTTC

D gene: TRBD1
clone size: .
V gene: TRBV15
J gene: TRBJ1-1
CDR3 protein: CATSRGGQGNTEAFF
CDR3 DNA: TGTGCCACCAGCAGAGGAGGACAGGGAAACACTGAAGCTTTCTTT

D gene: .
clone size: .
V gene: TRBV5-1
J gene: TRBJ2-5
CDR3 protein: CASSLAVTAQETQYF
CDR3 DNA: TGCGCCAGCAGCTTGGCCGTGACAGCCCAAGAGACCCAGTACTTC

D gene: TRBD2
clone size: .
V gene: TRBV4-2
J gene: TRBJ2-2
CDR3 protein: CASSQDRASGGENTGELFF
CDR3 DNA: TGTGCCAGCAGCCAAGATCGGGCTAGCGGGGGCGAGAACACCGGGGAGCTGTTTTTT

D gene: .
clone size: .
V gene: TRBV11-3
J gene: TRBJ2-1
CDR3 protein: CASSSRSSKHYNEQFF
CDR3 DNA: TGTGCCAGCAGCTCGCGCTCTAGCAAACACTACAATGAGCAGTTCTTC

D gene: .
clone size: .
V gene: TRBV5-6
J gene: TRBJ1-6
CDR3 protein: CASSLDSSGSYNSPLHF
CDR3 DNA: TGTGCCAGCAGCTTGGATAGTAGCGGGTCCTATAATTCACCCCTCCACTTT

D gene: TRBD1
clone size: .
V gene: TRBV3-1/TRBV3-2
J gene: TRBJ1-2
CDR3 protein: CASSPGDRVNYGYTF
CDR3 DNA: TGTGCCAGCAGCCCGGGGGACAGAGTCAACTATGGCTACACCTTC

D gene: .
clone size: .
V gene: TRBV5-3
J gene: TRBJ2-1
CDR3 protein: CARSLGMTDYNEQFF
CDR3 DNA: TGTGCCAGAAGCTTAGGAATGACAGACTACAATGAGCAGTTCTTC

D gene: .
clone size: .
V gene: TRBV4-2
J gene: TRBJ2-1
CDR3 protein: CASSQDQGTGRNEQFF
CDR3 DNA: TGTGCCAGCAGCCAAGATCAGGGGACCGGCCGGAATGAGCAGTTCTTC

D gene: TRBD2
clone size: .
V gene: TRBV28
J gene: TRBJ2-1
CDR3 protein: CASSFLAGGQWNEQFF
CDR3 DNA: TGTGCCAGCAGTTTCCTAGCGGGGGGGCAGTGGAATGAGCAGTTCTTC

D gene: TRBD1
clone size: .
V gene: TRBV2
J gene: TRBJ1-4
CDR3 protein: CASSEAHSGTENEKLFF
CDR3 DNA: TGTGCCAGCAGTGAAGCCCATTCCGGGACAGAAAATGAAAAACTGTTTTTT

D gene: .
clone size: once
V gene: TRBV11-2
J gene: TRBJ1-4
CDR3 protein: CASSPRDEKLFF
CDR3 DNA: TGTGCCAGCAGCCCTCGCGATGAAAAACTGTTTTTT

D gene: TRBD1
clone size: .
V gene: TRBV7-7
J gene: TRBJ2-1
CDR3 protein: CASSLVPTGFDNEQFF
CDR3 DNA: TGTGCCAGCAGCTTAGTACCGACAGGGTTCGACAATGAGCAGTTCTTC

D gene: .
clone size: .
V gene: TRBV6-5
J gene: TRBJ1-2
CDR3 protein: CASRWDTLLGYGYTF
CDR3 DNA: TGTGCCAGCAGGTGGGACACCCTTCTCGGCTATGGCTACACCTTC

D gene: TRBD2
clone size: .
V gene: TRBV9
J gene: TRBJ2-5
CDR3 protein: CASSTPSGGLAGALQETQYF
CDR3 DNA: TGTGCCAGCAGCACACCCTCCGGGGGACTAGCGGGGGCGCTCCAAGAGACCCAGTACTTC

D gene: TRBD1
clone size: .
V gene: TRBV2
J gene: TRBJ1-1
CDR3 protein: CAGRGQGYTEAFF
CDR3 DNA: TGTGCCGGACGAGGACAGGGTTACACTGAAGCTTTCTTT

D gene: .
clone size: .
V gene: TRBV3-1/TRBV3-2
J gene: TRBJ1-5
CDR3 protein: CASSPGTHSNQPQHF
CDR3 DNA: TGTGCCAGCAGCCCCGGGACTCATAGCAATCAGCCCCAGCATTTT

D gene: .
clone size: .
V gene: TRBV7-8
J gene: TRBJ2-3
CDR3 protein: CASSVRSVADTQYF
CDR3 DNA: TGTGCCAGCAGCGTACGCTCGGTAGCAGATACGCAGTATTTT

D gene: TRBD1
clone size: .
V gene: TRBV18
J gene: TRBJ1-2
CDR3 protein: CASSPSTGDGYTF
CDR3 DNA: TGTGCCAGCTCACCATCGACAGGGGACGGCTACACCTTC

D gene: TRBD2
clone size: .
V gene: TRBV3-1/TRBV3-2
J gene: TRBJ2-4
CDR3 protein: CASSGNRGGIQYF
CDR3 DNA: TGTGCCAGCAGCGGTAACCGGGGGGGCATTCAGTACTTC

D gene: .
clone size: .
V gene: TRBV7-9
J gene: TRBJ1-4
CDR3 protein: CASRPGLRTEKLFF
CDR3 DNA: TGTGCCAGCAGGCCAGGGTTGCGGACGGAAAAACTGTTTTTT